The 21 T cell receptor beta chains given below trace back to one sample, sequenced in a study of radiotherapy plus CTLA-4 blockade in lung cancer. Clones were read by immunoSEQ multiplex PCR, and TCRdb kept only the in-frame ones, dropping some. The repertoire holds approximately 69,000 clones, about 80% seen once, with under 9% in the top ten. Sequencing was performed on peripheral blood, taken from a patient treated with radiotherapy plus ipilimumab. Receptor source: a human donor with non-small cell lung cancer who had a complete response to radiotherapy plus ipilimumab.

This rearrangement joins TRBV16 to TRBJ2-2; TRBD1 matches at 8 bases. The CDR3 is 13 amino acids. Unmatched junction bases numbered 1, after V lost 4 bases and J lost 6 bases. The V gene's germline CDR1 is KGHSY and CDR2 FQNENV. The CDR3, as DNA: TGTGCCAGCAGCCTGGACAGGGCCGGGGAGCTGTTTTTT. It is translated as CASSLDRAGELFF.

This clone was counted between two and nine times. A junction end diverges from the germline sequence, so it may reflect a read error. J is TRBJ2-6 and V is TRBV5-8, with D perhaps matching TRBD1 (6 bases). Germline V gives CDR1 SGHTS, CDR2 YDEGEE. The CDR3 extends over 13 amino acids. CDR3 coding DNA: TGTGCCGGCAGGGGAGCTGGGGCCAACGTCCTGACTTTC. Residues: CAGRGAGANVLTF. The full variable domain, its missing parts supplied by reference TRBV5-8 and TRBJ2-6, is EAGVTQSPTHLIKTRGQQATLRCSPISGHTSVYWYQQALGLGLQFLLWYDEGEERNRGNFPPRFSGRQFPNYSSELNVNALELEDSALYLCAGRGAGANVLTFGAGSRLTVL.

CDR3 DNA: TGCGCCAGCAGCCAGGAAGGCGGGGTACCCCAGCATTTT. This codes for CASSQEGGVPQHF. This chain uses TRBV4-3 with TRBJ1-5; D remains unclear. From germline, CDR1 is LGHNA and CDR2 YSLEER. The CDR3 length is 13 residues. Trimming shortened V by 3 bases and J by 10 bases, and 13 bases separated the two germline ends.

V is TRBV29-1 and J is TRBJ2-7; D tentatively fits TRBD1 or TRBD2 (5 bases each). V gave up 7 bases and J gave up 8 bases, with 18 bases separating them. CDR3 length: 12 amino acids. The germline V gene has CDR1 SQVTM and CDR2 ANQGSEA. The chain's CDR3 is CSGATASGKQYV. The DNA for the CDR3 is TGCAGCGGGGCGACAGCTTCGGGGAAGCAGTACGTC.

The CDR3 sequence: CASSFPGQGLYNEQFF. For the CDR3, the DNA is TGCGCCAGCAGCTTCCCAGGACAGGGGCTTTACAATGAGCAGTTCTTC. The chain joins TRBV5-1 to TRBJ2-1; the match to TRBD1 covers 9 bases. V lost 2 bases to trimming and J lost 4 bases; unmatched junction nucleotides: 7. Germline V CDR1 and CDR2: SGHRS, YFSETQ. The CDR3 spans 16 residues.

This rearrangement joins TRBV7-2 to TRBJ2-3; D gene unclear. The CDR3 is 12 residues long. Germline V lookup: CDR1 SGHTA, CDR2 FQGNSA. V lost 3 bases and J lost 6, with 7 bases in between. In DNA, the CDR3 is TGTGCCAGCAGCTTCACGCCGGATACGCAGTATTTT. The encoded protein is CASSFTPDTQYF.

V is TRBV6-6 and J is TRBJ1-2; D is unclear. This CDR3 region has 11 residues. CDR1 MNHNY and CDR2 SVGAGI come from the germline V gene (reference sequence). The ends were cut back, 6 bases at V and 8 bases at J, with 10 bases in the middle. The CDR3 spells CASRPDIGYTF. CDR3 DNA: TGTGCCAGCAGACCCGACATAGGCTACACCTTC.

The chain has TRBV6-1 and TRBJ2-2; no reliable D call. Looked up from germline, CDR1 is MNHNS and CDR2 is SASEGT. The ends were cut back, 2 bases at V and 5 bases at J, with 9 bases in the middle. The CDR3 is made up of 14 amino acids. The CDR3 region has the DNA TGTGCCAGCAGTGAAATAAGGGAAACCGGGGAGCTGTTTTTT. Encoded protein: CASSEIRETGELFF.

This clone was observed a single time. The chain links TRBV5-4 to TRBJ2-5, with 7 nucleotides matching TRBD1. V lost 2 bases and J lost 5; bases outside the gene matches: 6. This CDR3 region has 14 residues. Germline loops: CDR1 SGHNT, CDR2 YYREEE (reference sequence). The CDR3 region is CASSFEGAGETQYF. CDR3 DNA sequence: TGTGCCAGCAGCTTCGAGGGGGCCGGCGAGACCCAGTACTTC.

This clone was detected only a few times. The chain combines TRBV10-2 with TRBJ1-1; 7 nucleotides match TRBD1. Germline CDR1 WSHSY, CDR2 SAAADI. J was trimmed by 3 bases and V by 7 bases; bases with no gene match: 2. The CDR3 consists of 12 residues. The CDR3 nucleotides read TGCGCCAGCACCGACAGGGACACTGAAGCTTTCTTT. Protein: CASTDRDTEAFF.

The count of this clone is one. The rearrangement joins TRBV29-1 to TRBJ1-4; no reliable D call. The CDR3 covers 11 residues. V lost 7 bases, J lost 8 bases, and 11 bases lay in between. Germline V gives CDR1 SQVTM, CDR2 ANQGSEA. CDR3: CSAWKEEKLFF. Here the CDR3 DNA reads TGCAGCGCCTGGAAGGAGGAAAAACTGTTTTTT.

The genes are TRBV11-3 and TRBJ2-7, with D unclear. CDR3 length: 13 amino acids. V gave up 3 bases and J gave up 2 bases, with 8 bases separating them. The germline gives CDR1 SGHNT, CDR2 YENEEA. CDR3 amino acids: CASSLNTAYEQYV. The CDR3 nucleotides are TGTGCCAGCAGCTTGAACACTGCCTACGAGCAGTACGTC.

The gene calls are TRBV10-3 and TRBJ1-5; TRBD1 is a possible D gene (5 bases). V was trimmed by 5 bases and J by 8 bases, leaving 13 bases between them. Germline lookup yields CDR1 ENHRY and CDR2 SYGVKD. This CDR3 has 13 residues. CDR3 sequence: CAISYAGGEPQHF. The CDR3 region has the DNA TGTGCCATCAGTTACGCGGGGGGAGAGCCCCAGCATTTT.

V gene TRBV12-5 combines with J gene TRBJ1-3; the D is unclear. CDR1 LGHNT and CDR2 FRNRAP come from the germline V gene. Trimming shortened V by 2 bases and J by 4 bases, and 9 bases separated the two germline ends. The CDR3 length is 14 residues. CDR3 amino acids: CASGLPIRGNTIYF. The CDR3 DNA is TGTGCTAGTGGTTTGCCAATAAGGGGAAACACCATATATTTT.

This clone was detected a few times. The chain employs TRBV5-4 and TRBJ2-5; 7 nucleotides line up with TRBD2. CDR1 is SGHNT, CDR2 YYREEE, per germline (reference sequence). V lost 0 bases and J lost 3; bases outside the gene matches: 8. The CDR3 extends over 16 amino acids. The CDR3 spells CASSLGGRLAEETQYF. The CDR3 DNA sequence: TGTGCCAGCAGCTTGGGAGGGAGGCTAGCGGAAGAGACCCAGTACTTC.

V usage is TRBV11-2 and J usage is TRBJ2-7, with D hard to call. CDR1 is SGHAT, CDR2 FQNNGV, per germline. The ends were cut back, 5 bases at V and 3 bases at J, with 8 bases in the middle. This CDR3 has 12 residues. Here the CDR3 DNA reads TGTGCCAGCAGCAACCGTCGCTACGAGCAGTACGTC. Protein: CASSNRRYEQYV.

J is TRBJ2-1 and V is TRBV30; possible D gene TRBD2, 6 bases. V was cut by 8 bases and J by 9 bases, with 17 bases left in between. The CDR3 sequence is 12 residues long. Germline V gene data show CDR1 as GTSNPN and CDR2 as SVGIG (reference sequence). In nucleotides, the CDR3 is TGTGCCCTTCTTCCGGGAGAGGGTGAGCAGTTCTTC. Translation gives CALLPGEGEQFF.

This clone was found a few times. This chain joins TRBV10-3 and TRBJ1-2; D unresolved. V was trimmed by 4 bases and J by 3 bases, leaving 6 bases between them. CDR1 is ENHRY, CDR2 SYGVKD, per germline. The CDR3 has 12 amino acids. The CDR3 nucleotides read TGTGCCATCAGTGGTGACTACTATGGCTACACCTTC. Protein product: CAISGDYYGYTF.

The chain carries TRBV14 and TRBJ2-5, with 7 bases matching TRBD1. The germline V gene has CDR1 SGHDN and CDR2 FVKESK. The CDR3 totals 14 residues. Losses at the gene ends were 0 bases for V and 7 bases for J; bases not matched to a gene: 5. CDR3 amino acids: CASSQDRRQGTQYF. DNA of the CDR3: TGTGCCAGCAGCCAAGATAGGCGACAGGGGACCCAGTACTTC.

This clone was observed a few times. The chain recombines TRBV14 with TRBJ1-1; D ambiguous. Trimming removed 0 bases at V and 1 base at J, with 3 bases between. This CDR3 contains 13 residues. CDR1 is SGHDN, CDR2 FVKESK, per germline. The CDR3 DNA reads TGTGCCAGCAGCCAAGATCCGAACACTGAAGCTTTCTTT. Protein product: CASSQDPNTEAFF. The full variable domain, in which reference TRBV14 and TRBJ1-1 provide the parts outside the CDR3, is EAGVTQFPSHSVIEKGQTVTLRCDPISGHDNLYWYRRVMGKEIKFLLHFVKESKQDESGMPNNRFLAERTGGTYSTLKVQPAELEDSGVYFCASSQDPNTEAFFGQGTRLTVV.

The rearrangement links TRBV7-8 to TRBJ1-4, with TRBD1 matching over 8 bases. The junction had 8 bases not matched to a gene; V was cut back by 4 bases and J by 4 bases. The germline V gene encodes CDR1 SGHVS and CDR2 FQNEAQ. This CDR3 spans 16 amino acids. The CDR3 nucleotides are TGTGCCAGCAGCTCAATACTGGACAGGGTTAATGAAAAACTGTTTTTT. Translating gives CASSSILDRVNEKLFF.